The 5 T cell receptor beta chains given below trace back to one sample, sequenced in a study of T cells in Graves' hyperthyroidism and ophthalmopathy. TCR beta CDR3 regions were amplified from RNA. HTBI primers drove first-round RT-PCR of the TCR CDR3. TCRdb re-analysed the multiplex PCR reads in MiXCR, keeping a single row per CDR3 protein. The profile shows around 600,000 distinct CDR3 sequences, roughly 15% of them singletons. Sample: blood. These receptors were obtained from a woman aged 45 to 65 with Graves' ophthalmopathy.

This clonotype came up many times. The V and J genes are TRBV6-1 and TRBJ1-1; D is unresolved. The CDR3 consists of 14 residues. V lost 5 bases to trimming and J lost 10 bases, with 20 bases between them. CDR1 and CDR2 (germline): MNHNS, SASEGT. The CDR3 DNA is TGTGCCAGCAGTTACACACCGGGTCAAAAACGAGCTTTCTTT. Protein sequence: CASSYTPGQKRAFF.

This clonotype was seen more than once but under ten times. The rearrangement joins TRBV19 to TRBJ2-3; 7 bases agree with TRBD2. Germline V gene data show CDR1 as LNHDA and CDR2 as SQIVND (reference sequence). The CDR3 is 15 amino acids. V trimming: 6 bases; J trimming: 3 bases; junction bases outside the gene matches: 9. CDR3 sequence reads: CASRRLGGETDTQYF. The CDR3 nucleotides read TGTGCCAGTAGACGATTGGGAGGGGAAACAGATACGCAGTATTTT.

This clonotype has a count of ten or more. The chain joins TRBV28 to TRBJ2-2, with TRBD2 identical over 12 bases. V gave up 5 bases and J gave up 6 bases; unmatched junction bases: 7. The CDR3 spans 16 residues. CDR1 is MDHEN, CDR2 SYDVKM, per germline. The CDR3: CASSVLAGGGAGELFF. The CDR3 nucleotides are TGTGCCAGCAGTGTACTAGCGGGAGGAGGAGCCGGGGAGCTGTTTTTT.

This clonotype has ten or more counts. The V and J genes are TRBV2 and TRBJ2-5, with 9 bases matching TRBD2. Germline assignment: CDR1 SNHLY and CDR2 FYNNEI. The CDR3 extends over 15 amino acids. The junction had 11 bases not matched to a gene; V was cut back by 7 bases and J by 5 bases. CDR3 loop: CASMASGTPRETQYF. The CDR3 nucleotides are TGTGCCAGCATGGCTAGCGGGACGCCCCGGGAGACCCAGTACTTC.

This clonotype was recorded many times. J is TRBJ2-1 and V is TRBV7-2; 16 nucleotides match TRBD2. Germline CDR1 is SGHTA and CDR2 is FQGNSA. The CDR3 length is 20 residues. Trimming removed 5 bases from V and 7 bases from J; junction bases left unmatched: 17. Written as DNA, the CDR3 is TGTGCCAGCAGCGGCGGGACTAGCGGGAGGGCCTCTAGTGCGCGGAATGAGCAGTTCTTC. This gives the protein CASSGGTSGRASSARNEQFF.